The clone carrying this TCR beta chain has more than one count but fewer than ten. The antigen is not known. Germline V CDR1 and CDR2: SGHTA, FQGTGA. V lost 3 bases and J lost 1, with 12 bases in between. The CDR3 length is 15 residues. These data originate in a study of T-cell memory formation after mild COVID-19. The overall study: TCR clusters were mostly confined to one donor each.

MiXCR, run by TCRdb on the 5' RACE reads, gives a single entry per CDR3 protein. The sample includes over 150,000 distinct CDR3 sequences, about 21% of them seen just once. General study results and limits: The authors left the SARS-CoV-2 specificity of second-wave clones peaking on day 37 unconfirmed. Clones contracting over day 15 to 85 were CD4/CD8 balanced, with later expanders leaning CD4+. The appearance of some responding clones in pre-infection memory suggested that cross-reactive memory joined.

This TCR came from an adult woman who had mild COVID-19 (a few samples of this study predate the infection). Cell type and time point are not known. The specimen was PBMCs or a T cell subset sorted from them (not recorded which). The V call is TRBV7-3, the J call TRBJ2-5, with D possibly TRBD2 on 7 matching bases. The CDR3 DNA is TGTGCCAGCAGCTTGGGCGGGGGCCCCCAAGAGACCCAGTACTTC. The encoded protein is CASSLGGGPQETQYF.